Here is one T cell receptor (beta chain) with its context. Its antigen is unknown. The source of the sample is a study of cytomegalovirus exposure and HLA in healthy donors. Looking at the study overall: Around 85 million unique TCRs from HLA-typed donors were held in an early data release.

Whole-study findings and limits: Several of the most significant clusters appeared, in a later analysis, to be linked to common viral pathogens.

PCR amplification relied on 60 Vbeta primers (plus 13 Jbeta primers). Sequencing used immunoSEQ multiplex PCR; TCRdb keeps in-frame clones, though not all of them. The sample has about 120,000 clones, approximately 80% seen once; the top ten hold less than 2.5%. The V gene's germline CDR1 is SQVTM and CDR2 ANQGSEA. The CDR3 loop spans 14 amino acids. The V end lost 5 bases, the J end lost 3 bases, and 17 bases lay between the germline ends. The rearrangement joins TRBV29-1 to TRBJ2-7; unclear D gene. Source material: PBMCs. The TCR was taken from a woman aged 40 to 55 in good health and CMV-seronegative. CDR3 DNA sequence: TGCAGCGTTCTTGGCCGCGGTCCTGACTACGAGCAGTACTTC. This codes for CSVLGRGPDYEQYF.